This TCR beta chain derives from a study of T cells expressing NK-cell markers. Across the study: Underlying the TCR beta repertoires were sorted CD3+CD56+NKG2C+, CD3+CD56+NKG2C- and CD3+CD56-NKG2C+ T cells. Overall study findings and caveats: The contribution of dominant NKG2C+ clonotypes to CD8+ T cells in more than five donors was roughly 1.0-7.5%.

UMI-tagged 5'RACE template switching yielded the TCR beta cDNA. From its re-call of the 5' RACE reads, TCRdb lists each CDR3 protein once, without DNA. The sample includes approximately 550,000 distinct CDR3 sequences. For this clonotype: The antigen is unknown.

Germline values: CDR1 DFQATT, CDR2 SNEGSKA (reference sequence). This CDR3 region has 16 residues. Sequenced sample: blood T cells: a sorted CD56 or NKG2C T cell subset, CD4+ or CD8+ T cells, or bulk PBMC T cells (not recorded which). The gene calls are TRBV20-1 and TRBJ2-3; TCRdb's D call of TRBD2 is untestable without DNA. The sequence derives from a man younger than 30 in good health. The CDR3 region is CSASEKTGGLSDTQYF.